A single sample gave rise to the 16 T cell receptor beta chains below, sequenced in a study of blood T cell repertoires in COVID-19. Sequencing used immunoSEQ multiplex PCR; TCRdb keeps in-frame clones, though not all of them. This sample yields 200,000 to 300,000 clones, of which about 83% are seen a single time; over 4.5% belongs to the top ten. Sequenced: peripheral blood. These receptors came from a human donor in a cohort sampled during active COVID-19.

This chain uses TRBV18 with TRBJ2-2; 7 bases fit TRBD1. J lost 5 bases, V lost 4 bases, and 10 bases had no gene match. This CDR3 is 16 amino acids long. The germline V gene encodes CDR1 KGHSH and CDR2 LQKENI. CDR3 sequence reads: CASSRRDSLSTGELFF. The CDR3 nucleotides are TGTGCCAGCTCACGTAGGGACAGCTTATCGACCGGGGAGCTGTTTTTT.

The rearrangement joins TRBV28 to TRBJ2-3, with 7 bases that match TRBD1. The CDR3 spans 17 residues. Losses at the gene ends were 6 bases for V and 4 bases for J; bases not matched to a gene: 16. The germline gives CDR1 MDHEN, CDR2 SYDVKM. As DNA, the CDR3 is TGTGCCAGCAGCCTTGCCAAAATGGACAGGTCGTCAGATACGCAGTATTTT. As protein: CASSLAKMDRSSDTQYF.

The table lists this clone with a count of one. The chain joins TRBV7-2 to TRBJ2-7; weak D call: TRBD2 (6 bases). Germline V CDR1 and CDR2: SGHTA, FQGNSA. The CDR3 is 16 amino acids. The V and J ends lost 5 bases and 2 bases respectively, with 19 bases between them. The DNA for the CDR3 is TGTGCCAGCAGCGATTCCCAGCGGGTTTTCACCTACGAGCAGTACTTC. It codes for CASSDSQRVFTYEQYF.

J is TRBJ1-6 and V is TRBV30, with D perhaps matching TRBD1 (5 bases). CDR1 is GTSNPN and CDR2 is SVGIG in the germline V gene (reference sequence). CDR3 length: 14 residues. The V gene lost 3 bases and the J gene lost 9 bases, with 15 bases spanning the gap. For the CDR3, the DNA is TGTGCCTGGAGCGTAAGGACAAGTTCTTCACCCCTCCACTTT. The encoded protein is CAWSVRTSSSPLHF. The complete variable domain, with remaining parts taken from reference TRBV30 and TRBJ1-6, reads SQTIHQWPATLVQPVGSPLSLECTVEGTSNPNLYWYRQAAGRGLQLLFYSVGIGQISSEVPQNLSASRPQDRQFILSSKKLLLSDSGFYLCAWSVRTSSSPLHFGNGTRLTVT.

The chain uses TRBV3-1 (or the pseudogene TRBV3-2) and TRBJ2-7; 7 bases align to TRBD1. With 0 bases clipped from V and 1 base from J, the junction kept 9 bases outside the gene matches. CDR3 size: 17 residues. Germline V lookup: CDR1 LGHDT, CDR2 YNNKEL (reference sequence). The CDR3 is CASSQDWRTGRSYEQYF. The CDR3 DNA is TGTGCCAGCAGCCAAGACTGGCGGACAGGTCGATCCTACGAGCAGTACTTC.

The CDR3 reads CSVEAVRGPGEAFF. The CDR3 bases are TGCAGCGTTGAAGCAGTCAGGGGGCCTGGTGAAGCTTTCTTT. The chain couples TRBV29-1 to TRBJ1-1; 8 bases fit TRBD1. V shed 1 base, J shed 7 bases, and the junction held 8 bases outside the gene matches. The CDR3 runs 14 residues. The germline V gene has CDR1 SQVTM and CDR2 ANQGSEA.

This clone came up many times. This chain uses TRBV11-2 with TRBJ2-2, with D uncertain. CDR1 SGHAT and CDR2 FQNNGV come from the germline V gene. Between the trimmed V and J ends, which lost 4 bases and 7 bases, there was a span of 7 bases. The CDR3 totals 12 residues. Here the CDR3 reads CASSYERGELFF. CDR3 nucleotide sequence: TGTGCCAGCAGCTACGAGCGCGGGGAGCTGTTTTTT.

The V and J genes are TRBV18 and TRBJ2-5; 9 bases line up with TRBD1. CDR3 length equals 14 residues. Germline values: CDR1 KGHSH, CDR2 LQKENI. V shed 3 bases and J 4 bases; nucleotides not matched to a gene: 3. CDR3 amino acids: CASSPGQGGETQYF. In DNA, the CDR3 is TGTGCCAGCTCACCGGGACAGGGAGGAGAGACCCAGTACTTC.

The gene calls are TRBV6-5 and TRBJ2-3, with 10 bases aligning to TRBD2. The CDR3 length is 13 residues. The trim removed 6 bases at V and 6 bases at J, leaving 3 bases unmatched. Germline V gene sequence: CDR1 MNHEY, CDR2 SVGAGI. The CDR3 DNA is TGTGCCAGCAGGGTAGCGGGAGGCGATACGCAGTATTTT. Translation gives CASRVAGGDTQYF.

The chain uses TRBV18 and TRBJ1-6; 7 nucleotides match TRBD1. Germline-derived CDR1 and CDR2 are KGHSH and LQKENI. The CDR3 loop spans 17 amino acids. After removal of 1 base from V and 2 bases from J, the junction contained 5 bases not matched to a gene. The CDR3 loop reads CASSPLPGQTYNSPLHF. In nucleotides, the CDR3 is TGTGCCAGCTCACCACTACCGGGACAGACCTATAATTCACCCCTCCACTTT. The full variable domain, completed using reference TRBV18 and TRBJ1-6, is NAGVMQNPRHLVRRRGQEARLRCSPMKGHSHVYWYRQLPEEGLKFMVYLQKENIIDESGMPKERFSAEFPKEGPSILRIQQVVRGDSAAYFCASSPLPGQTYNSPLHFGNGTRLTVT.

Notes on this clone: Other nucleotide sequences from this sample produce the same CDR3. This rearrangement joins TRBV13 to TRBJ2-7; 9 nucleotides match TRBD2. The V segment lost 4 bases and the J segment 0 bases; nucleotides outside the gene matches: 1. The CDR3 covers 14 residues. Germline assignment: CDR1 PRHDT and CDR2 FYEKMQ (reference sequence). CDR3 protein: CASSSTSGSYEQYF. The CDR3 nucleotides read TGTGCCAGCAGCTCGACTAGCGGCTCCTACGAGCAGTACTTC.

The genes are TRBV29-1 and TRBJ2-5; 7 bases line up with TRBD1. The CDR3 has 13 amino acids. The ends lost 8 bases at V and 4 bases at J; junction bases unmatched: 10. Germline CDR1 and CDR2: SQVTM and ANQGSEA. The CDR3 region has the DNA TGCAGCTGGCGCGACCCAGGGGGAGAGACCCAGTACTTC. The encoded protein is CSWRDPGGETQYF.

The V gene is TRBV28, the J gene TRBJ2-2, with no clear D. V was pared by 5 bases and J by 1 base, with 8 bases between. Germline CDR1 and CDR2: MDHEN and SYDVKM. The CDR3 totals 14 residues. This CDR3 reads CASSVSRNTGELFF. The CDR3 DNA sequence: TGTGCCAGCAGTGTTAGCAGGAACACCGGGGAGCTGTTTTTT.

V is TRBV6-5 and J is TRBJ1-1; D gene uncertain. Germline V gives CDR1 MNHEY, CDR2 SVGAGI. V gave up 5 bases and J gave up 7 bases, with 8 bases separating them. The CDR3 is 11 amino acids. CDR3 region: CASSNTIEAFF. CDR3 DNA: TGTGCCAGCAGTAATACTATTGAAGCTTTCTTT.

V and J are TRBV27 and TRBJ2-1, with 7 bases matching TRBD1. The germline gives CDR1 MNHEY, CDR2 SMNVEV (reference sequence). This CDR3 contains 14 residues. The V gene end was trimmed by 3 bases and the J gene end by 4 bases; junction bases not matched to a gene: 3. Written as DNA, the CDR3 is TGTGCCAGCAGTTTTGGACAGGTGTACAATGAGCAGTTCTTC. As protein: CASSFGQVYNEQFF.

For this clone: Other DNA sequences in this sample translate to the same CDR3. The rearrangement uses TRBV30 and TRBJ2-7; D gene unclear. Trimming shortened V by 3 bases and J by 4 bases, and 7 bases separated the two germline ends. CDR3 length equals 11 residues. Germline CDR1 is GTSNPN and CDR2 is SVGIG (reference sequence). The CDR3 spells CAWSRSYEQYF. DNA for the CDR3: TGTGCCTGGAGCCGGTCGTACGAGCAGTACTTC. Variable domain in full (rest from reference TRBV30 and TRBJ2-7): SQTIHQWPATLVQPVGSPLSLECTVEGTSNPNLYWYRQAAGRGLQLLFYSVGIGQISSEVPQNLSASRPQDRQFILSSKKLLLSDSGFYLCAWSRSYEQYFGPGTRLTVT.